Below, 22 T cell receptor beta chains from the same sample are listed, as sequenced in a study of OX40 agonist ivuxolimab in advanced cancers. Preparation of the library involved the immunoSEQ multiplex PCR assay. TCRdb retrieved this table from immuneACCESS and kept in-frame rearrangements only. Not all clones are present; in checked studies, unresolved V genes account for under half, and no reason is known for the remainder. The sample data list roughly 69,000 clones, and around four fifths of these were observed just once. The ten most abundant clones make up 9.8% of the sample. Sequences were derived from CD4+ or CD8+ T cells sorted from blood, sampled in a trial of the OX40 agonist ivuxolimab. The source of these receptors is an adult with an advanced solid tumor such as melanoma, head and neck, liver or kidney cancer.

This chain links TRBV6-5 with TRBJ2-7; D possibly uses TRBD1 or TRBD2 (5 bases each). V lost 6 bases to trimming and J lost 2 bases, with 17 bases between them. CDR1 MNHEY and CDR2 SVGAGI come from the germline V gene. There are 15 residues in the CDR3. Here the CDR3 reads CASSPPGTAPYEQYF. The CDR3 DNA is TGTGCCAGCAGCCCTCCCGGGACGGCCCCCTACGAGCAGTACTTC.

The gene calls are TRBV6-6 and TRBJ1-2; the D is unclear. The germline V gene encodes CDR1 MNHNY and CDR2 SVGAGI (reference sequence). CDR3 length equals 11 residues. V lost 6 bases, J lost 5 bases, and 7 bases lay in between. The CDR3 is CASSPGYGYTF. CDR3 sequence (DNA): TGTGCCAGCAGCCCCGGTTATGGCTACACCTTC.

The chain links TRBV6-4 to TRBJ2-1; 8 bases align to TRBD2. In germline, CDR1 is MRHNA, CDR2 SNTAGT. This CDR3 region has 14 residues. V lost 0 bases, J lost 8 bases, and 3 bases stayed unmatched. CDR3 coding DNA: TGTGCCAGCAGTGACTCCGGGGGGGCCGATGAGCAGTTCTTC. Translating gives CASSDSGGADEQFF.

The chain employs TRBV2 and TRBJ2-7, with D unresolved. The CDR3 has 12 amino acids. From germline, CDR1 is SNHLY and CDR2 FYNNEI. Trimming pared 6 bases from V and 7 bases from J, leaving 13 bases between. The CDR3 DNA follows: TGTGCCAGCAGCGCCGGGCCCCTTGAGCAGTACTTC. Residues: CASSAGPLEQYF.

V is TRBV7-9 and J is TRBJ2-7; 9 bases align to TRBD2. V lost 7 bases to trimming and J lost 1 base; unmatched junction nucleotides: 11. The CDR3 extends over 16 amino acids. CDR1 SEHNR and CDR2 FQNEAQ come from the germline V gene (reference sequence). The DNA for the CDR3 is TGTGCCAGCACCCTATATAGCGGGAGAGGATCCTACGAGCAGTACTTC. It is translated as CASTLYSGRGSYEQYF.

In regard to this clone: This sample also contains other DNA sequences that code for the same CDR3. The V call is TRBV18, the J call TRBJ1-2; D is perhaps TRBD1 (5 bases). The V and J ends lost 4 bases and 4 bases respectively, with 10 bases between them. Germline V gene sequence: CDR1 KGHSH, CDR2 LQKENI. This CDR3 has 13 amino acids. The CDR3 nucleotides are TGTGCCAGCTCACTTCGGGACTTCTATGGCTACACCTTC. Amino acids: CASSLRDFYGYTF.

This rearrangement joins TRBV5-1 to TRBJ2-5; the D is unclear. The better agreement between TRBJ2-7 and the DNA end casts doubt on the J call. CDR3 length: 15 residues. Germline-derived CDR1 and CDR2 are SGHRS and YFSETQ. The chain's CDR3 is CASSRTSLGDYEQYF. As DNA, the CDR3 is TGCGCCAGCAGCCGGACCTCCCTGGGCGATTACGAGCAGTACTTC.

As concerns this clone: One end of the junction fails to match germline, which may point to a read error. V usage is TRBV7-2 and J usage is TRBJ1-2, with D unresolved. The germline V gene encodes CDR1 SGHTA and CDR2 FQGNSA. CDR3 length equals 15 residues. For the CDR3, the DNA is TGCGCCAGCAGCCAAGTGCTTGCAGGTGACTATGGCTACACCTTC. Protein sequence: CASSQVLAGDYGYTF.

The CDR3 nucleotides are TGCGCCAGCAGCTTCGGGACTCTTGAGACCCAGTACTTC. This gives the protein CASSFGTLETQYF. V gene TRBV5-1 combines with J gene TRBJ2-5; the D gene is possibly TRBD2 (6 bases). Looked up from germline, CDR1 is SGHRS and CDR2 is YFSETQ. Trimming stripped 2 bases from V and 5 bases from J, with 10 bases between. This CDR3 region has 13 residues.

J is TRBJ2-5 and V is TRBV11-3, with 10 bases identical to TRBD2. This CDR3 is 14 amino acids long. The V segment lost 3 bases and the J segment 11 bases; nucleotides outside the gene matches: 9. Germline V CDR1 and CDR2: SGHNT, YENEEA. The CDR3 is CASSLRTSGKEQYF. The CDR3 DNA is TGTGCCAGCAGCTTGCGTACTAGCGGGAAGGAGCAGTACTTC.

The chain couples TRBV18 to TRBJ2-1, with 11 positions matching TRBD1. With 3 bases clipped from V and 8 bases from J, the junction kept 3 bases outside the gene matches. The CDR3 runs 14 residues. Germline CDR1 and CDR2: KGHSH and LQKENI. The CDR3 DNA reads TGTGCCAGCTCACCGGACAGGGGGCTTGATGAGCAGTTCTTC. Amino acid sequence: CASSPDRGLDEQFF.

In this sample, this clone turned up a few times. V usage is TRBV10-3 and J usage is TRBJ1-5; D gene uncertain. V dropped 4 bases and J dropped 0 bases, with 7 bases sitting between them. The germline V gene encodes CDR1 ENHRY and CDR2 SYGVKD. The CDR3 consists of 14 residues. The CDR3 nucleotides are TGTGCCATCAGTGTTGAGTATAGCAATCAGCCCCAGCATTTT. Protein: CAISVEYSNQPQHF.

Here the CDR3 reads CASTGGGTGAQHF. The CDR3 DNA reads TGTGCCAGCACGGGTGGAGGTACTGGGGCCCAGCATTTT. The rearrangement links TRBV6-6 to TRBJ1-5, with D unresolved. The germline gives CDR1 MNHNY, CDR2 SVGAGI (reference sequence). Trimming took 7 bases from V and 11 from J, leaving 18 bases between them. This CDR3 contains 13 residues.

The chain uses TRBV7-9 and TRBJ1-1; 7 bases line up with TRBD1. The length of the CDR3 is 15 residues. The germline V gene encodes CDR1 SEHNR and CDR2 FQNEAQ (reference sequence). J gave up 1 base and V 4 bases, and 6 bases lay outside the gene matches. The CDR3 spells CASSSRTGENTEAFF. The CDR3 nucleotides are TGTGCCAGCAGCTCCCGGACAGGTGAGAACACTGAAGCTTTCTTT.

The chain carries TRBV4-3 and TRBJ2-1, with 10 bases identical to TRBD1. Germline V CDR1 and CDR2: LGHNA, YSLEER. Trimming at V came to 4 bases and at J to 7 bases, leaving 4 bases not matched to a gene. CDR3 length: 14 residues. The CDR3 DNA sequence: TGCGCCAGCAGCCCGGGACAGGGGATAAATGAGCAGTTCTTC. Amino acid sequence: CASSPGQGINEQFF.

This clone was seen just once. CDR3 nucleotide sequence: TGTGCCAGCAGTTTACAGGGGCTAGCAACAGATACGCAGTATTTT. Protein sequence: CASSLQGLATDTQYF. This chain links TRBV27 with TRBJ2-3; D is perhaps TRBD1 (6 bases). Between the trimmed V and J ends, which lost 2 bases and 3 bases, there was a span of 12 bases. Looked up from germline, CDR1 is MNHEY and CDR2 is SMNVEV (reference sequence). The CDR3 extends over 15 amino acids.

The chain has TRBV27 and TRBJ2-7, with D perhaps being TRBD1 or TRBD2 (6 bases each). Germline CDR1 MNHEY, CDR2 SMNVEV (reference sequence). The ends were cut back, 0 bases at V and 0 bases at J, with 18 bases in the middle. The CDR3 is 18 residues long. The CDR3 spells CASSLSPRGHLASYEQYF. For the CDR3, the DNA is TGTGCCAGCAGTTTATCGCCCCGGGGGCACTTGGCCTCCTACGAGCAGTACTTC.

The gene calls are TRBV7-9 and TRBJ1-1, with 7 positions matching TRBD1. After removal of 1 base from V and 7 bases from J, the junction contained 3 bases not matched to a gene. CDR3 size: 13 residues. Germline assignment: CDR1 SEHNR and CDR2 FQNEAQ (reference sequence). The CDR3 protein is CASSLEGAGEAFF. CDR3 nucleotides: TGTGCCAGCAGCTTAGAGGGGGCGGGTGAAGCTTTCTTT. Complete variable domain (other parts from reference TRBV7-9 and TRBJ1-1): DTGVSQNPRHKITKRGQNVTFRCDPISEHNRLYWYRQTLGQGPEFLTYFQNEAQLEKSRLLSDRFSAERPKGSFSTLEIQRTEQGDSAMYLCASSLEGAGEAFFGQGTRLTVV.

The V gene is TRBV11-3, the J gene TRBJ2-1; no clear D. The CDR3 is 13 amino acids. V lost 5 bases, J lost 9 bases, and 14 bases lay in between. Germline V gene lookup returns CDR1 SGHNT and CDR2 YENEEA. This CDR3 reads CASSLESWGEQFF. The CDR3 nucleotides are TGTGCCAGCAGCCTTGAGAGCTGGGGTGAGCAGTTCTTC.

The V gene is TRBV29-1, the J gene TRBJ2-7, with a tentative D call TRBD2 (6 bases). The V gene's germline CDR1 is SQVTM and CDR2 ANQGSEA. Trimming removed 6 bases at V and 0 bases at J, with 15 bases between. The CDR3 consists of 14 residues. The CDR3 loop is CSVHGGASSYEQYF. The CDR3 region has the DNA TGCAGCGTGCATGGCGGGGCCAGCTCCTACGAGCAGTACTTC.

The rearrangement uses TRBV5-1 and TRBJ2-3; D unclear. Deletions cut 0 bases from V and 6 bases from J, with 17 bases between. The CDR3 is 16 amino acids. The germline CDR1 and CDR2 sequences are SGHRS and YFSETQ. This chain's CDR3 is CASSLAWSKSIDTQYF. The CDR3 DNA reads as TGCGCCAGCAGCTTGGCCTGGAGTAAAAGTATTGATACGCAGTATTTT.

The rearrangement uses TRBV6-6 and TRBJ1-1; tentatively, D is TRBD1 (5 bases). Deletions cut 8 bases from V and 4 bases from J, with 11 bases between. Germline CDR1 and CDR2: MNHNY and SVGAGI (reference sequence). CDR3 length: 12 residues. The DNA of the CDR3 is TGTGCCAGCGCAGACGGGGGCACTGAAGCTTTCTTT. Residues: CASADGGTEAFF.